A single sample gave rise to the 21 T cell receptor beta chains below, sequenced in a study of OX40 agonist ivuxolimab in advanced cancers. Data came from immunoSEQ multiplex PCR; TCRdb stores just in-frame clones and leaves some out. The sample records tens of thousands of clones, 80% to 85% being singletons. Material: CD4+ or CD8+ T cells sorted from blood, obtained in a trial of the OX40 agonist ivuxolimab. The source of these receptors is an adult with an advanced solid tumor such as melanoma, head and neck, liver or kidney cancer.

The rearrangement links TRBV14 to TRBJ1-3; D unclear. The CDR3 spans 16 residues. Per the germline V gene, CDR1 is SGHDN and CDR2 is FVKESK. Trimming cost V 0 bases and J 0 bases, with 9 bases left between them. The CDR3 spells CASSQERVYSGNTIYF. The CDR3 DNA follows: TGTGCCAGCAGCCAAGAACGGGTCTACTCTGGAAACACCATATATTTT. Drawing the rest from reference TRBV14 and TRBJ1-3, the complete variable domain is EAGVTQFPSHSVIEKGQTVTLRCDPISGHDNLYWYRRVMGKEIKFLLHFVKESKQDESGMPNNRFLAERTGGTYSTLKVQPAELEDSGVYFCASSQERVYSGNTIYFGEGSWLTVV.

This chain joins TRBV4-1 and TRBJ2-2; possible D gene TRBD2, 6 bases. Germline V gene lookup returns CDR1 MGHRA and CDR2 YSYEKL. The CDR3 extends over 15 amino acids. Trimming left V 4 bases short and J 5 bases short, with 14 bases between. CDR3 in amino acids: CASSPTGVGTGELFF. The CDR3 DNA reads as TGCGCCAGCAGCCCGACGGGGGTCGGGACCGGGGAGCTGTTTTTT.

This clone rates as medium-sized. This rearrangement joins TRBV2 to TRBJ2-4, with unresolved D. V lost 3 bases and J 4 bases, leaving 7 bases between the germline ends. Germline assignment: CDR1 SNHLY and CDR2 FYNNEI. This CDR3 contains 13 residues. For the CDR3, the DNA is TGTGCCAGCAGTGATGCCAGTAAAAACATTCAGTACTTC. Encoded protein: CASSDASKNIQYF.

The V and J genes are TRBV5-6 and TRBJ2-3; perhaps TRBD1 as D (6 bases). This CDR3 spans 15 amino acids. Germline V gives CDR1 SGHDT, CDR2 YYEEEE. Deletions cut 0 bases from V and 10 bases from J, with 18 bases between. The CDR3 spells CASSLDRVSHQAQYF. CDR3 nucleotide sequence: TGTGCCAGCAGCTTGGACAGGGTTTCTCACCAGGCGCAGTATTTT.

There are a few counts of this clone. The genes are TRBV2 and TRBJ1-2, with a tentative D call TRBD1 (6 bases). CDR1 is SNHLY and CDR2 is FYNNEI in the germline V gene. The length of the CDR3 is 13 residues. Deletions cut 3 bases from V and 4 bases from J, with 9 bases between. CDR3 sequence (DNA): TGTGCCAGCAGTGACAGGGGTGGCTATGGCTACACCTTC. Protein: CASSDRGGYGYTF.

The genes are TRBV14 and TRBJ1-2; 10 nucleotides agree with TRBD1. CDR1 SGHDN and CDR2 FVKESK come from the germline V gene. The V gene end was trimmed by 2 bases and the J gene end by 4 bases; junction bases not matched to a gene: 7. The CDR3 extends over 16 amino acids. CDR3 nucleotides: TGTGCCAGCAGCCAAAAATTGGGGGACAGGGGCTATGGCTACACCTTC. Translated: CASSQKLGDRGYGYTF.

This clone appeared a single time. The rearrangement uses TRBV28 and TRBJ2-1, with 13 bases lining up with TRBD2. From germline, CDR1 is MDHEN and CDR2 SYDVKM. The CDR3 has 18 amino acids. The V gene end was trimmed by 5 bases and the J gene end by 4 bases; junction bases not matched to a gene: 11. The CDR3 spells CASSHESGLAGIYNEQFF. In nucleotides, the CDR3 is TGTGCCAGCAGTCACGAATCGGGACTAGCGGGGATTTACAATGAGCAGTTCTTC.

The V call is TRBV10-3, the J call TRBJ1-2; D possibly corresponds to TRBD1 (6 bases). The CDR3 consists of 14 residues. CDR1 and CDR2 from the germline V gene are ENHRY and SYGVKD. Trimming removed 0 bases at V and 6 bases at J, with 11 bases between. The CDR3 here is CAISESWAGDGYTF. CDR3 sequence (DNA): TGTGCCATCAGTGAGTCGTGGGCAGGGGATGGCTACACCTTC.

The chain has TRBV29-1 and TRBJ2-7; the match to TRBD2 covers 7 bases. V was pared by 4 bases and J by 8 bases, with 11 bases of the junction left unmatched. CDR3 length: 13 residues. CDR1 SQVTM and CDR2 ANQGSEA come from the germline V gene. The CDR3 sequence is CSVAASGLGQQYF. The CDR3 region has the DNA TGCAGCGTTGCTGCTAGCGGCCTAGGACAGCAGTACTTC.

This clone appeared a few times. The chain couples TRBV19 to TRBJ1-1; D unresolved. Trimming took 7 bases from V and 1 from J, leaving 7 bases between them. CDR1 and CDR2 (germline): LNHDA, SQIVND (reference sequence). This CDR3 region has 12 residues. The CDR3 protein is CASTARNTEAFF. CDR3 DNA: TGTGCCAGTACCGCGAGGAACACTGAAGCTTTCTTT.

This clone was picked up many times. The genes are TRBV5-6 and TRBJ2-2; D perhaps matches TRBD2 (5 bases). V dropped 1 base and J dropped 3 bases, with 10 bases sitting between them. The CDR3 length is 15 residues. Germline values: CDR1 SGHDT, CDR2 YYEEEE. CDR3 amino acids: CASSLWEPYTGELFF. The CDR3 DNA reads TGTGCCAGCAGCTTGTGGGAGCCTTACACCGGGGAGCTGTTTTTT. The entire variable domain, with the rest obtained from reference TRBV5-6 and TRBJ2-2, is as follows: DAGVTQSPTHLIKTRGQQVTLRCSPKSGHDTVSWYQQALGQGPQFIFQYYEEEERQRGNFPDRFSGHQFPNYSSELNVNALLLGDSALYLCASSLWEPYTGELFFGEGSRLTVL.

This clone was seen a single time. The J gene is TRBJ1-2, the V gene TRBV30; TRBD1 matches 8 bases. This CDR3 has 14 residues. Germline CDR1 reads GTSNPN; CDR2 reads SVGIG (reference sequence). Losses at the gene ends were 4 bases for V and 3 bases for J; bases not matched to a gene: 7. The DNA for the CDR3 is TGTGCCTGGACCCGGACAGGGCGTTACTATGGCTACACCTTC. This codes for CAWTRTGRYYGYTF.

V is TRBV4-1 and J is TRBJ2-1; D perhaps matches TRBD2 (5 bases). Germline values: CDR1 MGHRA, CDR2 YSYEKL. There are 17 residues in the CDR3. The V and J ends lost 5 bases and 6 bases respectively, with 23 bases between them. The CDR3 protein is CASSEPSGIRFVNEQFF. CDR3 DNA sequence: TGCGCCAGCAGCGAACCCTCCGGGATCCGGTTTGTCAATGAGCAGTTCTTC.

With regard to this clone: Additional DNA sequences in this sample encode the identical CDR3. The chain combines TRBV5-1 with TRBJ2-1; D possibly corresponds to TRBD1 (5 bases). There are 15 residues in the CDR3. The V end lost 0 bases, the J end lost 4 bases, and 11 bases lay between the germline ends. Germline V lookup: CDR1 SGHRS, CDR2 YFSETQ. The CDR3 DNA sequence: TGCGCCAGCAGCTTGGAGGTGGGGCCGTACAATGAGCAGTTCTTC. Amino acid sequence: CASSLEVGPYNEQFF.

The chain recombines TRBV20-1 with TRBJ1-1; D gene ambiguous. Germline V lookup: CDR1 DFQATT, CDR2 SNEGSKA (reference sequence). This CDR3 contains 11 residues. V gave up 7 bases and J gave up 1 base, with 7 bases separating them. The CDR3 sequence: CSGQGNTEAFF. The CDR3 bases are TGCAGTGGACAAGGGAACACTGAAGCTTTCTTT.

This rearrangement joins TRBV27 to TRBJ1-3; 8 nucleotides agree with TRBD1. The CDR3 has 13 amino acids. The trim removed 5 bases at V and 7 bases at J, leaving 4 bases unmatched. Germline-derived CDR1 and CDR2 are MNHEY and SMNVEV (reference sequence). The CDR3 loop reads CASSRTGRNTIYF. Written as DNA, the CDR3 is TGTGCCAGCAGTCGGACAGGGAGGAACACCATATATTTT.

The chain combines TRBV18 with TRBJ2-1, with 11 positions matching TRBD2. This CDR3 has 15 amino acids. Germline V gives CDR1 KGHSH, CDR2 LQKENI. With 1 base clipped from V and 9 bases from J, the junction kept 5 bases outside the gene matches. CDR3 sequence (DNA): TGTGCCAGCTCACCACTAGCGGGAGGGTTAGCTGAGCAGTTCTTC. Residues: CASSPLAGGLAEQFF.

This clone was picked up many times. The J gene is TRBJ2-2, the V gene TRBV9; 7 bases align to TRBD2. Germline loops: CDR1 SGDLS, CDR2 YYNGEE. Losses at the gene ends were 4 bases for V and 1 base for J; bases not matched to a gene: 7. The length of the CDR3 is 16 residues. The CDR3 sequence is CASSPLAGLNTGELFF. CDR3 DNA sequence: TGTGCCAGCAGCCCCTTAGCGGGCCTGAACACCGGGGAGCTGTTTTTT.

CDR3 amino acids: CASSWGGNSPLHF. CDR3 DNA sequence: TGTGCCAGCAGCTGGGGTGGGAATTCACCCCTCCACTTT. The gene calls are TRBV5-8 and TRBJ1-6, with D unclear. The CDR3 is made up of 13 amino acids. V dropped 3 bases and J dropped 7 bases, with 8 bases sitting between them. Germline loops: CDR1 SGHTS, CDR2 YDEGEE.

The chain recombines TRBV7-2 with TRBJ2-3, with D perhaps matching TRBD2 (5 bases). Trimming cost V 1 base and J 3 bases, with 14 bases left between them. The CDR3 is made up of 16 amino acids. From germline, CDR1 is SGHTA and CDR2 FQGNSA. CDR3 sequence reads: CASSLVITGITDTQYF. In DNA, the CDR3 is TGTGCCAGCAGCTTAGTAATAACGGGGATTACAGATACGCAGTATTTT.

This clone was counted once. This chain uses TRBV7-3 with TRBJ2-1; D is perhaps TRBD1 (7 bases). Germline lookup yields CDR1 SGHTA and CDR2 FQGTGA. Between the trimmed V and J ends, which lost 4 bases and 9 bases, there was a span of 10 bases. The CDR3 consists of 12 residues. CDR3 loop: CASSSGGSEQFF. CDR3 bases: TGTGCCAGCAGCTCAGGGGGGTCTGAGCAGTTCTTC.